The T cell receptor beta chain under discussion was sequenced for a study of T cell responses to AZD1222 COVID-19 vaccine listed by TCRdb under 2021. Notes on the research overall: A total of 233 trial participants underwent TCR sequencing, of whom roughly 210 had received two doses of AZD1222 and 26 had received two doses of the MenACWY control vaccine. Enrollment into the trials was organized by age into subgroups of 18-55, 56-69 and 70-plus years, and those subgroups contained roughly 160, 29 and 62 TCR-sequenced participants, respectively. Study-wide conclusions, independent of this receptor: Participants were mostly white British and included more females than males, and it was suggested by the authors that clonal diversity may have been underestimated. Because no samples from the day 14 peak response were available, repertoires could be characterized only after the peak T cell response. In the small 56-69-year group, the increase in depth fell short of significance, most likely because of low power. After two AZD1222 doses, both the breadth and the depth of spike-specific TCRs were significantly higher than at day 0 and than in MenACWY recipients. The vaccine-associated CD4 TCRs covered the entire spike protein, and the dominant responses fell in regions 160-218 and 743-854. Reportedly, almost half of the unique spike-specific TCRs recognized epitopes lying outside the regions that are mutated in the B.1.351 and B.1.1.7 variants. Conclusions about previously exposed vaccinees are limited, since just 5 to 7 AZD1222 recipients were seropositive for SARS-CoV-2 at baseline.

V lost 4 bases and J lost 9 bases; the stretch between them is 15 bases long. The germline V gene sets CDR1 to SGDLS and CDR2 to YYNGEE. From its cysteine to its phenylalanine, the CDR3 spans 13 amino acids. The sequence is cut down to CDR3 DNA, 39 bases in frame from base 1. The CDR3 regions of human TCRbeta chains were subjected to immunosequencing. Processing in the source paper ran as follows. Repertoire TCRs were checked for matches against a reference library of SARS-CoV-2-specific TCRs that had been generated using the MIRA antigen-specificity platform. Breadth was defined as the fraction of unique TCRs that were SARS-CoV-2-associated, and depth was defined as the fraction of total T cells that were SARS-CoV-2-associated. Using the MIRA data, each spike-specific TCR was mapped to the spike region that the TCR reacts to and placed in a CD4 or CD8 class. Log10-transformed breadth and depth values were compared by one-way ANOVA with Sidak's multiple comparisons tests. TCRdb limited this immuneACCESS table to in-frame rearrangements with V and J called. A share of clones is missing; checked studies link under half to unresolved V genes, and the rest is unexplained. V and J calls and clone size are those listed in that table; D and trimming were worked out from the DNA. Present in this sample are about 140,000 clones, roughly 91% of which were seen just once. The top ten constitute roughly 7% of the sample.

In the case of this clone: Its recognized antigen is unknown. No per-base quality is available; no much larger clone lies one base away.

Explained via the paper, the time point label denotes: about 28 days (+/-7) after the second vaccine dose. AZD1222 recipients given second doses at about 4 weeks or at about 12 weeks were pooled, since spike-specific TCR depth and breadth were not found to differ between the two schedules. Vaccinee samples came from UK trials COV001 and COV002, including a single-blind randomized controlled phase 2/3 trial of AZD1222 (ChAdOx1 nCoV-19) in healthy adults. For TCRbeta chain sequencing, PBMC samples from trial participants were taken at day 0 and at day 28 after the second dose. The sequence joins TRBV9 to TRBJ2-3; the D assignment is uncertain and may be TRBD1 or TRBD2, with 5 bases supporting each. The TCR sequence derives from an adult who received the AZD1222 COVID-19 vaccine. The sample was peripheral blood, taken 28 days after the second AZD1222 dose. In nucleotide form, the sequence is TGTGCCAGCAGCCCGGGGACCATTGTAACGCAGTATTTT. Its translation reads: CASSPGTIVTQYF.